The 25 T cell receptor beta chains presented below share a single source sample, sequenced in a study of PD-L1 blockade in urothelial cancer. The sample's time point: pretreatment peripheral blood. Libraries were prepared by immunoSEQ multiplex PCR; TCRdb keeps only in-frame clonotypes and omits some of them. The sample has 40,000 to 50,000 clones, roughly 80% seen once; the top ten hold 2.5% to 3.5%. The sequenced sample was PBMCs, obtained around atezolizumab (anti-PD-L1) treatment. These receptors were taken from a man in his 70s with urothelial cancer.

V usage is TRBV6-5 and J usage is TRBJ2-7; 7 bases align to TRBD1. From germline, CDR1 is MNHEY and CDR2 SVGAGI. CDR3 length: 15 residues. Trimming took 4 bases from V and 9 from J; bases not matched to a gene: 15. The CDR3 protein is CASSSTGTAVSRQYF. In DNA, the CDR3 is TGTGCCAGCAGTTCTACCGGGACAGCCGTCAGTCGGCAGTACTTC.

The chain carries TRBV9 and TRBJ1-1; unclear D gene. The CDR3 consists of 12 residues. Per germline, CDR1 SGDLS and CDR2 YYNGEE. V lost 0 bases, J lost 7 bases, and 7 bases lay in between. CDR3 DNA: TGTGCCAGCAGCGTAGGTAATCGTGAAGCTTTCTTT. Protein: CASSVGNREAFF.

V is TRBV7-8 and J is TRBJ1-6, with TRBD1 identical over 8 bases. CDR1 and CDR2 (germline): SGHVS, FQNEAQ. The trim removed 4 bases at V and 8 bases at J, leaving 4 bases unmatched. The CDR3 spans 14 residues. CDR3 nucleotides: TGTGCCAGCAGCTCGACAGGGGATCATTCACCCCTCCACTTT. It yields the protein CASSSTGDHSPLHF.

V is TRBV5-1 and J is TRBJ2-3; possible D gene TRBD2, 7 bases. Trimming left V 0 bases short and J 3 bases short, with 11 bases between. The CDR3 is 15 residues long. Per germline, CDR1 SGHRS and CDR2 YFSETQ. The CDR3 nucleotides read TGCGCCAGCAGCTTGGCGGGGGGCAGTACAGATACGCAGTATTTT. Protein product: CASSLAGGSTDTQYF. Together with reference TRBV5-1 and TRBJ2-3, the CDR3 gives the full variable domain: KAGVTQTPRYLIKTRGQQVTLSCSPISGHRSVSWYQQTPGQGLQFLFEYFSETQRNKGNFPGRFSGRQFSNSRSEMNVSTLELGDSALYLCASSLAGGSTDTQYFGPGTRLTVL.

This sequence joins TRBV4-3 and TRBJ2-7; tentatively, D is TRBD1 (5 bases). Trimming took off 0 bases at V and 2 bases at J, with 11 bases between the two ends. Germline V lookup: CDR1 LGHNA, CDR2 YSLEER. This CDR3 contains 15 residues. The CDR3 here is CASSQERAGPYEQYF. For the CDR3, the DNA is TGCGCCAGCAGCCAAGAAAGGGCAGGGCCCTACGAGCAGTACTTC.

The rearrangement joins TRBV11-3 to TRBJ2-2, with 7 bases identical to TRBD1. The CDR3 contains 13 residues. Germline values: CDR1 SGHNT, CDR2 YENEEA. V lost 5 bases, J lost 7 bases, and 4 bases stayed unmatched. CDR3 bases: TGTGCCAGCAGCACCCGGGACAGCGGGGAGCTGTTTTTT. This gives the protein CASSTRDSGELFF.

CDR3 loop: CASSPGGAWGYTF. In DNA, the CDR3 is TGTGCCAGCAGTCCCGGCGGCGCATGGGGCTACACCTTC. The chain links TRBV6-4 to TRBJ1-2; the D is unclear. V was shortened by 5 bases and J by 8 bases, with 15 bases between the two germline ends. Germline-derived CDR1 and CDR2 are MRHNA and SNTAGT. CDR3 length: 13 residues.

The chain couples TRBV19 to TRBJ2-5; 8 bases are shared with TRBD1. Germline CDR1 LNHDA, CDR2 SQIVND (reference sequence). The junction had 9 bases not matched to a gene; V was cut back by 4 bases and J by 5 bases. This CDR3 region has 15 residues. As DNA, the CDR3 is TGTGCCAGTAGTACGCGGACAGGGAAGGAGGAGACCCAGTACTTC. Translated: CASSTRTGKEETQYF.

The chain has TRBV29-1 and TRBJ2-7; D is perhaps TRBD1 (6 bases). V shed 5 bases and J shed 3 bases, with 17 bases lying between them. This CDR3 is 14 amino acids long. CDR1 is SQVTM, CDR2 ANQGSEA, per germline. CDR3 loop: CSVSTRGSNYEQYF. The CDR3 DNA reads TGCAGCGTTTCGACCAGGGGATCAAACTACGAGCAGTACTTC.

Regarding this clone: At one of its ends the junction is not consistent with the germline gene, which may arise from a read error. V gene TRBV15 combines with J gene TRBJ2-4, with D perhaps TRBD2 (6 bases). Germline-derived CDR1 and CDR2 are LNHNV and YYDKDF (reference sequence). The CDR3 length is 14 residues. This chain's CDR3 is CATSPEGPTSIRYF. The DNA of the CDR3 is TGTGCCACCAGCCCAGAAGGTCCGACTAGTATTCGGTACTTC. Looking up the rest from reference TRBV15 and TRBJ2-4 gives the full variable domain: DAMVIQNPRYQVTQFGKPVTLSCSQTLNHNVMYWYQQKSSQAPKLLFHYYDKDFNNEADTPDNFQSRRPNTSFCFLDIRSPGLGDTAMYLCATSPEGPTSIRYFGAGTRLSVL.

V is TRBV5-1 and J is TRBJ1-5; D not certain. CDR1 is SGHRS and CDR2 is YFSETQ in the germline V gene. Trimming shortened V by 0 bases and J by 5 bases, and 12 bases separated the two germline ends. This CDR3 is built from 15 residues. The CDR3 DNA sequence: TGCGCCAGCAGCTTGGGGCCGGAGGCATATCAGCCCCAGCATTTT. Its translation is CASSLGPEAYQPQHF.

The table lists this clone with a few counts. The genes are TRBV7-3 and TRBJ2-1, with 11 bases fitting TRBD2. V dropped 2 bases and J dropped 6; count of bases not matched to a gene: 6. Germline V gene sequence: CDR1 SGHTA, CDR2 FQGTGA. This CDR3 has 16 amino acids. The CDR3 DNA follows: TGTGCCAGCAGCTTAGTTGGTACTAGCGGGAGCAATGAGCAGTTCTTC. It translates to CASSLVGTSGSNEQFF.

The V gene is TRBV9, the J gene TRBJ1-1; D remains ambiguous. With 4 bases removed from V and 4 bases from J, the gap between germline ends came to 17 bases. Germline V gene sequence: CDR1 SGDLS, CDR2 YYNGEE. This CDR3 region has 15 residues. The chain's CDR3 is CASSPRPEAITEAFF. The CDR3 coding sequence is TGTGCCAGCAGCCCTCGCCCTGAAGCCATCACTGAAGCTTTCTTT.

V usage is TRBV6-1 and J usage is TRBJ1-5; perhaps TRBD1 as D (5 bases). The CDR3 runs 13 residues. The germline gives CDR1 MNHNS, CDR2 SASEGT. Trimming took 7 bases from V and 3 from J, leaving 10 bases between them. CDR3 in DNA: TGTGCCAGCATAAGGGGAAACAATCAGCCCCAGCATTTT. It translates to CASIRGNNQPQHF.

This chain connects TRBV7-2 to TRBJ2-1; 7 bases agree with TRBD1. The CDR3 extends over 15 amino acids. Germline trimming cut 2 bases from V and 2 bases from J; bases unmatched to any gene: 3. Germline V gene data show CDR1 as SGHTA and CDR2 as FQGNSA. The CDR3 bases are TGTGCCAGCAGCTTAAGCCAGGGGGCCTACAATGAGCAGTTCTTC. It yields the protein CASSLSQGAYNEQFF. Combining the CDR3 with reference TRBV7-2 and TRBJ2-1 gives the whole variable domain GAGVSQSPSNKVTEKGKDVELRCDPISGHTALYWYRQSLGQGLEFLIYFQGNSAPDKSGLPSDRFSAERTGGSVSTLTIQRTQQEDSAVYLCASSLSQGAYNEQFFGPGTRLTVL.

The J gene is TRBJ2-5, the V gene TRBV9; TRBD1 agrees at 8 bases. The CDR3 consists of 15 residues. V trimming: 0 bases; J trimming: 3 bases; junction bases outside the gene matches: 4. Germline lookup yields CDR1 SGDLS and CDR2 YYNGEE. Written as DNA, the CDR3 is TGTGCCAGCAGCGTAGCGGGGGACAGGAAAGAGACCCAGTACTTC. Amino acids: CASSVAGDRKETQYF.

The chain has TRBV7-7 and TRBJ1-1; the D is unclear. The CDR3 extends over 13 amino acids. Germline CDR1 reads SSHAT; CDR2 reads FNYEAQ (reference sequence). The V and J ends lost 5 bases and 1 base respectively, with 8 bases between them. CDR3: CASSITENTEAFF. DNA of the CDR3: TGTGCCAGCAGCATAACAGAGAACACTGAAGCTTTCTTT.

This chain uses TRBV18 with TRBJ2-1; 12 nucleotides line up with TRBD2. The ends lost 4 bases at V and 8 bases at J; junction bases unmatched: 3. CDR3 length: 14 residues. Germline V gives CDR1 KGHSH, CDR2 LQKENI. CDR3 amino acids: CASSLGLAGDEQFF. The CDR3, as DNA: TGTGCCAGCTCACTGGGACTAGCGGGTGATGAGCAGTTCTTC.

This chain connects TRBV27 to TRBJ1-1, with TRBD1 identical over 8 bases. V trimming: 4 bases; J trimming: 1 base; junction bases outside the gene matches: 5. The CDR3 has 15 residues. Germline CDR1 and CDR2: MNHEY and SMNVEV (reference sequence). The CDR3 DNA is TGTGCCAGCAGTTCCCGACAGGGGACGAACACTGAAGCTTTCTTT. Translated, it gives CASSSRQGTNTEAFF.

The V gene is TRBV5-4, the J gene TRBJ2-3, with a weak D call TRBD2 (5 bases). The CDR3 is 17 amino acids. V was clipped by 4 bases and J by 5 bases, with 23 bases between them. Germline values: CDR1 SGHNT, CDR2 YYREEE (reference sequence). The CDR3 is CASSPGGASRWGDTQYF. In DNA, the CDR3 is TGTGCCAGCAGCCCCGGAGGAGCTAGCCGGTGGGGAGATACGCAGTATTTT.

V and J are TRBV28 and TRBJ1-4; TRBD1 might be the D (5 bases). Per the germline V gene, CDR1 is MDHEN and CDR2 is SYDVKM. Trimming removed 7 bases at V and 8 bases at J, with 20 bases between. The CDR3 sequence is 15 residues long. Written as DNA, the CDR3 is TGTGCCAGCACCCCGGGGACGAGAGGGAGGGAAAAACTGTTTTTT. Translation: CASTPGTRGREKLFF.

V is TRBV10-3 and J is TRBJ1-3, with TRBD1 matching over 9 bases. The CDR3 is made up of 17 amino acids. CDR1 is ENHRY, CDR2 SYGVKD, per germline. V lost 2 bases and J lost 4; bases outside the gene matches: 9. CDR3 in amino acids: CAISEAGDRATGNTIYF. CDR3 DNA sequence: TGTGCCATCAGTGAGGCTGGGGACAGGGCGACCGGAAACACCATATATTTT.

The rearrangement links TRBV7-2 to TRBJ1-2; TRBD1 matches at 8 bases. Trimming removed 6 bases from V and 7 bases from J; junction bases left unmatched: 19. Looked up from germline, CDR1 is SGHTA and CDR2 is FQGNSA. The length of the CDR3 is 17 residues. CDR3 DNA: TGTGCCAGCAGTCAGATGGGACAGGTTCCCCTTTTGTCTGGCTACACCTTC. Its translation: CASSQMGQVPLLSGYTF. Together with reference TRBV7-2 and TRBJ1-2, the CDR3 gives the full variable domain: GAGVSQSPSNKVTEKGKDVELRCDPISGHTALYWYRQSLGQGLEFLIYFQGNSAPDKSGLPSDRFSAERTGGSVSTLTIQRTQQEDSAVYLCASSQMGQVPLLSGYTFGSGTRLTVV.

The gene calls are TRBV30 and TRBJ2-5; 13 nucleotides line up with TRBD2. CDR1 GTSNPN and CDR2 SVGIG come from the germline V gene (reference sequence). The CDR3 has 14 amino acids. Trimming at V came to 3 bases and at J to 4 bases, leaving 2 bases not matched to a gene. The CDR3 here is CAWRTSGGRETQYF. The CDR3 nucleotides are TGTGCCTGGAGGACTAGCGGGGGGAGAGAGACCCAGTACTTC.

The V call is TRBV27, the J call TRBJ1-2; 9 positions agree with TRBD1. The CDR3 runs 14 residues. CDR1 and CDR2 from the germline V gene are MNHEY and SMNVEV (reference sequence). The trim removed 7 bases at V and 6 bases at J, leaving 9 bases unmatched. For the CDR3, the DNA is TGTGCCAGCACCCGGGACAGGGTGTCTGATGGCTACACCTTC. Translated: CASTRDRVSDGYTF.